Below, 25 T cell receptor beta chains from the same sample are listed, as sequenced in a study of T-cell reconstitution after alpha-beta-depleted transplantation in children. The authors prepared the TCRbeta library with unique molecular identifiers. TCRdb ran MiXCR on the PCR reads and lists one entry per CDR3 protein. The sample includes approximately 980,000 distinct CDR3 sequences, under 30% of them seen just once. This material consisted of PBMCs, mostly from graft donor cells, taken 360 days after TCRalphabeta/CD19-depleted stem cell transplant. The receptors stem from a boy under two years old who had a stem cell transplant for SCID, so the T cells may come from the graft donor.

The chain carries TRBV24-1 and TRBJ2-1; D gene unclear. The CDR3 has 13 residues. Germline CDR1 reads KGHDR; CDR2 reads SFDVKD. V shed 1 base and J shed 9 bases, with 9 bases lying between them. The CDR3 sequence: CATSDLSPPEQFF. In DNA, the CDR3 is TGTGCCACCAGTGATTTATCCCCGCCTGAGCAGTTCTTC.

The chain employs TRBV7-2 and TRBJ2-5; D not resolved. Deletions cut 4 bases from V and 0 bases from J, with 18 bases between. CDR1 and CDR2 (germline): SGHTA, FQGNSA. The CDR3 loop spans 17 amino acids. The CDR3 here is CASSYKEFSGHQETQYF. CDR3 DNA: TGTGCCAGCAGCTACAAAGAGTTCTCGGGTCACCAAGAGACCCAGTACTTC.

This chain links TRBV6-1 with TRBJ2-1; D unresolved. This CDR3 comprises 15 residues. Trimming removed 5 bases at V and 6 bases at J, with 17 bases between. Germline-derived CDR1 and CDR2 are MNHNS and SASEGT. CDR3 coding DNA: TGTGCCAGCAGTCCTTTCTCCGTGCTGGGCAATGAGCAGTTCTTC. Its translation is CASSPFSVLGNEQFF.

This sequence joins TRBV12-3 or TRBV12-4 and TRBJ2-4; the D gene could be TRBD1 or TRBD2 (7 bases each). V lost 6 bases and J 8 bases, leaving 11 bases between the germline ends. The CDR3 runs 12 residues. The CDR3 spells CASSPGGDIQYF. The CDR3, as DNA: TGTGCCAGCAGCCCAGGGGGGGACATTCAGTACTTC.

DNA for the CDR3: TGTGCCAGCAGTTTAGGGGCCGCCCAGACCGAGACCCAGTACTTC. It is translated as CASSLGAAQTETQYF. The rearrangement links TRBV12-3 or TRBV12-4 to TRBJ2-5; D not certain. V shed 1 base and J shed 5 bases, with 14 bases lying between them. CDR3 length: 15 residues.

The chain couples TRBV5-5 to TRBJ2-1; D may be TRBD2 (6 bases). Deletions cut 4 bases from V and 5 bases from J, with 16 bases between. This CDR3 has 15 amino acids. The germline CDR1 and CDR2 sequences are SGHKS and YYEKEE (reference sequence). In DNA form, the CDR3 reads TGTGCCAGCAGCCCGCGGGGCACCCCTAACAATGAGCAGTTCTTC. Amino acid sequence: CASSPRGTPNNEQFF.

This clonotype was recorded a few times. The chain couples TRBV27 to TRBJ1-2; D not resolved. V was trimmed by 6 bases and J by 8 bases, leaving 13 bases between them. The CDR3 has 12 residues. Germline loops: CDR1 MNHEY, CDR2 SMNVEV (reference sequence). The CDR3 loop is CASSTHSGGYTF. The CDR3 DNA follows: TGTGCCAGCAGCACCCATTCCGGCGGCTACACCTTC.

The V gene is TRBV10-3, the J gene TRBJ1-5; no firm D call. Trimming pared 4 bases from V and 4 bases from J, leaving 8 bases between. CDR1 and CDR2 from the germline V gene are ENHRY and SYGVKD. This CDR3 is built from 13 residues. The CDR3 DNA is TGTGCCATCAGTGGAGGGCTAAATCAGCCCCAGCATTTT. It translates to CAISGGLNQPQHF.

The V gene is TRBV5-1, the J gene TRBJ1-1, with D perhaps matching TRBD1 (5 bases). Trimming removed 0 bases from V and 3 bases from J, with 12 bases in between. From germline, CDR1 is SGHRS and CDR2 YFSETQ. The CDR3 runs 15 residues. The CDR3 sequence: CASSLGAGWDTEAFF. CDR3 DNA: TGCGCCAGCAGCTTGGGGGCAGGGTGGGACACTGAAGCTTTCTTT.

The V call is TRBV5-1, the J call TRBJ2-1; perhaps D is TRBD1 or TRBD2 (5 bases each). Germline V lookup: CDR1 SGHRS, CDR2 YFSETQ. CDR3 length: 16 residues. The V and J ends lost 0 bases and 1 base respectively, with 11 bases between them. DNA of the CDR3: TGCGCCAGCAGCTTGGCGGGGCTCCCGTCCTACAATGAGCAGTTCTTC. Its translation is CASSLAGLPSYNEQFF.

A few counts support this clonotype. The chain recombines TRBV7-9 with TRBJ1-2, with D possibly TRBD1 on 5 matching bases. V gave up 2 bases and J gave up 4 bases, with 17 bases separating them. The CDR3 totals 16 residues. Germline loops: CDR1 SEHNR, CDR2 FQNEAQ (reference sequence). The CDR3 is CASSLTGPTASYGYTF. The CDR3 DNA sequence: TGTGCCAGCAGCTTAACGGGGCCTACAGCATCCTATGGCTACACCTTC. Complete variable domain (other parts from reference TRBV7-9 and TRBJ1-2): DTGVSQNPRHKITKRGQNVTFRCDPISEHNRLYWYRQTLGQGPEFLTYFQNEAQLEKSRLLSDRFSAERPKGSFSTLEIQRTEQGDSAMYLCASSLTGPTASYGYTFGSGTRLTVV.

The chain has TRBV11-1 and TRBJ2-1, with 8 bases identical to TRBD1. The junction had 2 bases not matched to a gene; V was cut back by 5 bases and J by 2 bases. The germline V gene has CDR1 SGHAT and CDR2 FQDESV (reference sequence). There are 14 residues in the CDR3. This chain's CDR3 is CASSGGQAYNEQFF. The CDR3 coding sequence is TGTGCCAGCAGCGGGGGACAGGCCTACAATGAGCAGTTCTTC. Using reference TRBV11-1 and TRBJ2-1 for the parts outside the CDR3, the full variable domain is EAEVAQSPRYKITEKSQAVAFWCDPISGHATLYWYRQILGQGPELLVQFQDESVVDDSQLPKDRFSAERLKGVDSTLKIQPAELGDSAMYLCASSGGQAYNEQFFGPGTRLTVL.

The rearrangement joins TRBV5-1 to TRBJ2-1; 8 bases are shared with TRBD2. Germline V lookup: CDR1 SGHRS, CDR2 YFSETQ. Trimming removed 2 bases from V and 4 bases from J; junction bases left unmatched: 5. The CDR3 covers 15 residues. The CDR3 bases are TGCGCCAGCAGCTTTTTAGGACTAGCTTACAATGAGCAGTTCTTC. This gives the protein CASSFLGLAYNEQFF.

This clonotype was recorded a few times. The chain has TRBV7-2 and TRBJ2-3, with TRBD2 identical over 9 bases. The germline gives CDR1 SGHTA, CDR2 FQGNSA. The CDR3 has 15 amino acids. V was pared by 5 bases and J by 4 bases, with 7 bases of the junction left unmatched. This chain's CDR3 is CASSPLAGYADTQYF. The CDR3 nucleotides are TGTGCCAGCAGCCCTCTAGCGGGGTATGCAGATACGCAGTATTTT. Complete variable domain (other parts from reference TRBV7-2 and TRBJ2-3): GAGVSQSPSNKVTEKGKDVELRCDPISGHTALYWYRQSLGQGLEFLIYFQGNSAPDKSGLPSDRFSAERTGGSVSTLTIQRTQQEDSAVYLCASSPLAGYADTQYFGPGTRLTVL.

Only a few counts were recorded for this clonotype. J is TRBJ2-5 and V is TRBV20-1; D remains ambiguous. Trimming took off 4 bases at V and 4 bases at J, with 16 bases between the two ends. Germline loops: CDR1 DFQATT, CDR2 SNEGSKA (reference sequence). The CDR3 loop spans 14 amino acids. CDR3 sequence reads: CSATSPWDGETQYF. CDR3 sequence (DNA): TGCAGTGCTACCTCCCCTTGGGATGGAGAGACCCAGTACTTC.

The chain employs TRBV4-2 and TRBJ2-1, with D unclear. Germline V gene lookup returns CDR1 LGHNA and CDR2 YNFKEQ. Trimming left V 1 base short and J 9 bases short, with 13 bases between. The CDR3 covers 14 residues. In DNA, the CDR3 is TGTGCCAGCAGCCAAGGATGGGCTTCGGGTGAGCAGTTCTTC. It is translated as CASSQGWASGEQFF.

A few counts support this clonotype. The rearrangement uses TRBV27 and TRBJ2-1; D possibly corresponds to TRBD2 (5 bases). The germline gives CDR1 MNHEY, CDR2 SMNVEV (reference sequence). The CDR3 extends over 17 amino acids. Trimming left V 1 base short and J 0 bases short, with 13 bases between. The CDR3 DNA reads TGTGCCAGCAGTTTATTAGCGTTGAGTCTCTCCTACAATGAGCAGTTCTTC. Amino acids: CASSLLALSLSYNEQFF.

This clonotype was observed a handful of times. This chain uses TRBV12-3 or TRBV12-4 with TRBJ2-1, with a tentative D call TRBD1 (6 bases). The CDR3 totals 13 residues. V lost 2 bases, J lost 9 bases, and 11 bases lay in between. CDR3 in amino acids: CASSLFQGSEQFF. In DNA, the CDR3 is TGTGCCAGCAGTTTATTTCAGGGGAGTGAGCAGTTCTTC.

This clonotype was counted only a few times. The chain combines TRBV29-1 with TRBJ2-3; D ambiguous. Trimming removed 5 bases at V and 8 bases at J, with 8 bases between. The CDR3 is 10 amino acids. The V gene's germline CDR1 is SQVTM and CDR2 ANQGSEA. CDR3 in amino acids: CSVLRPTQYF. For the CDR3, the DNA is TGCAGCGTTCTAAGGCCTACGCAGTATTTT.

The sample holds a few counts of this clonotype. This chain connects TRBV20-1 to TRBJ1-5; D is perhaps TRBD1 (6 bases). The V and J ends lost 5 bases and 0 bases respectively, with 11 bases between them. The CDR3 has 14 amino acids. The V gene's germline CDR1 is DFQATT and CDR2 SNEGSKA (reference sequence). The CDR3 DNA is TGCAGTGCTCCACAGGGTAATAGCAATCAGCCCCAGCATTTT. Translation gives CSAPQGNSNQPQHF.

This clonotype was seen only a few times. As DNA, the CDR3 is TGCGCCAGCGGCCCCGGGACAGTCTCCTACGAGCAGTACTTC. It translates to CASGPGTVSYEQYF. The rearrangement joins TRBV5-1 to TRBJ2-7, with TRBD1 matching 7 bases. This CDR3 comprises 14 residues. V shed 7 bases, J shed 0 bases, and the junction held 7 bases outside the gene matches. The germline gives CDR1 SGHRS, CDR2 YFSETQ.

This clonotype was counted ten times or more. The CDR3, as DNA: TGTGCCAGCAGCTTAGCAGGGACAGGGATCTACGAGCAGTACTTC. Its protein product is CASSLAGTGIYEQYF. The J gene is TRBJ2-7, the V gene TRBV27; 9 bases are a match to TRBD1. V trimming: 6 bases; J trimming: 3 bases; junction bases outside the gene matches: 9. CDR1 is MNHEY, CDR2 SMNVEV, per germline (reference sequence). The CDR3 covers 15 residues.

The V call is TRBV5-6, the J call TRBJ2-1; perhaps TRBD1 as D (5 bases). The CDR3 loop spans 16 amino acids. V was cut by 0 bases and J by 0 bases, with 10 bases left in between. The germline V gene has CDR1 SGHDT and CDR2 YYEEEE. Here the CDR3 reads CASSLEGQSSYNEQFF. The CDR3 nucleotides are TGTGCCAGCAGCTTGGAGGGGCAGAGCTCCTACAATGAGCAGTTCTTC.

The CDR3 sequence is CASKRGPLLAGELFF. The CDR3, as DNA: TGCGCCAGCAAGAGGGGGCCGCTTTTAGCCGGGGAGCTGTTTTTT. J is TRBJ2-2 and V is TRBV5-1, with 7 bases lining up with TRBD1. Per the germline V gene, CDR1 is SGHRS and CDR2 is YFSETQ. V was clipped by 6 bases and J by 6 bases; unmatched bases: 11. This CDR3 has 15 residues.

Only a few counts were recorded for this clonotype. This chain links TRBV11-2 with TRBJ2-3; 9 bases line up with TRBD1. Germline CDR1 is SGHAT and CDR2 is FQNNGV. Losses at the gene ends were 1 base for V and 2 bases for J; bases not matched to a gene: 7. This CDR3 has 17 residues. The DNA for the CDR3 is TGTGCCAGCAGCTTAGGGTACAGGGGGCTTGACACAGATACGCAGTATTTT. It is translated as CASSLGYRGLDTDTQYF.